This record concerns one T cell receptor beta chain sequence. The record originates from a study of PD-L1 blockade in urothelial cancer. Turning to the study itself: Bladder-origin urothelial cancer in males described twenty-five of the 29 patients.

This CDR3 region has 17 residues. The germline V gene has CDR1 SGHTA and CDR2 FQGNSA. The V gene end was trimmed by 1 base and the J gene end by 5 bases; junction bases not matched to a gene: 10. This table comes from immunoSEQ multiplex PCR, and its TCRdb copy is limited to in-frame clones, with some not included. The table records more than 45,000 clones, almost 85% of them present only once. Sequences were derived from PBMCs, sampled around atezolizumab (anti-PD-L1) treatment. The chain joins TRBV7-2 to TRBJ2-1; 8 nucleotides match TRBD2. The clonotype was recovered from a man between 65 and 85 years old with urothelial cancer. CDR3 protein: CASSLGLGLGINNEQFF. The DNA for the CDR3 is TGTGCCAGCAGCTTAGGTCTGGGACTAGGAATTAACAATGAGCAGTTCTTC.